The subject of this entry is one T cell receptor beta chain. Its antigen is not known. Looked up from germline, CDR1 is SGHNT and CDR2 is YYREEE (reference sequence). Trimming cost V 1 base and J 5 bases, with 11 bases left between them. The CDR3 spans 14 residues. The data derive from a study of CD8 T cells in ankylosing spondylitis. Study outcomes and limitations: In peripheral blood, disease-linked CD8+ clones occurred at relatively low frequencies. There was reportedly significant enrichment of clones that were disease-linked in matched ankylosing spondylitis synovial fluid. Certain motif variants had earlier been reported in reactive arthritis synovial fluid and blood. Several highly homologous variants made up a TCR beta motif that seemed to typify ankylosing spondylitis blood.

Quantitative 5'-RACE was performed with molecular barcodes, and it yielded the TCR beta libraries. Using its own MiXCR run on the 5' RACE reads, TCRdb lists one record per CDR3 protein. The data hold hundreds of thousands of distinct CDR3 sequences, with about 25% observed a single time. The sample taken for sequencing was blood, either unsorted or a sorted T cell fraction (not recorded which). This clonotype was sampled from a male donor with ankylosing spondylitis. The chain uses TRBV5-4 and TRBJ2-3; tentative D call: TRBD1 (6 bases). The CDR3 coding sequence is TGTGCCAGCAGCTTGAAACAGGGAATAGATACGCAGTATTTT. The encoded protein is CASSLKQGIDTQYF. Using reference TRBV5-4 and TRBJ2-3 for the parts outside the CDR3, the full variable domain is ETGVTQSPTHLIKTRGQQVTLRCSSQSGHNTVSWYQQALGQGPQFIFQYYREEENGRGNFPPRFSGLQFPNYSSELNVNALELDDSALYLCASSLKQGIDTQYFGPGTRLTVL.